This TCR beta chain derives from a study of cytomegalovirus exposure and HLA in healthy donors. Per germline, CDR1 MGHDK and CDR2 SYGVNS. Deletions cut 5 bases from V and 5 bases from J, with 9 bases between. The CDR3 consists of 12 residues. To note about this clone: What it binds is not known.

60 Vbeta and 13 Jbeta primers were used in PCR. Profiling relied on immunoSEQ multiplex PCR, and the TCRdb table lists in-frame clones only, not all of them. Of fewer than 150,000 clones detected, over 75% appear once; the ten largest clones hold about 1.3%. General observations from the study: Reportedly, diagnosis of cytomegalovirus status by the classifier showed high specificity and sensitivity.

Sequenced: PBMCs. The receptor comes from a man between 45 and 60 years old in good health and CMV-seronegative. V and J are TRBV25-1 and TRBJ2-5, with unresolved D. CDR3 nucleotides: TGTGCCAGCAGTCATTCAGTGGAGACCCAGTACTTC. Translation gives CASSHSVETQYF. The variable domain in full, completed from reference TRBV25-1 and TRBJ2-5, reads EADIYQTPRYLVIGTGKKITLECSQTMGHDKMYWYQQDPGMELHLIHYSYGVNSTEKGDLSSESTVSRIRTEHFPLTLESARPSHTSQYLCASSHSVETQYFGPGTRLLVL.